Following are 32 T cell receptor beta chains from one sample sequenced in a study of T cell responses to AZD1222 COVID-19 vaccine (dated by TCRdb to the early 2020s). The library came from the immunoSEQ multiplex PCR assay. TCRdb limited this immuneACCESS table to in-frame rearrangements with V and J called. A share of clones is missing; checked studies link under half to unresolved V genes, and the rest is unexplained. In this sample the table shows about 180,000 clones, 85% to 95% of which occur a single time. Approximately 1.5% of the sample lies in the top ten. The sample's time point label is to be understood as: about 28 days (+/-7) after the second vaccine dose. Sequencing was performed on peripheral blood, taken 28 days after the second AZD1222 dose. All receptors come from an adult who received the AZD1222 COVID-19 vaccine.

The V call is TRBV21-1, the J call TRBJ1-4; TRBD1 reflects the table's D call only, with no check against the DNA. TRBV21-1 represents a pseudogene. The CDR3 contains 17 residues. CDR3 sequence: CASSKDVRDSVNEKLFF. As DNA, the CDR3 is TGTGCCAGCAGCAAAGATGTCCGGGACAGTGTAAATGAAAAACTGTTTTTT.

The chain combines TRBV6-5 with TRBJ2-7; 7 bases match TRBD1. Germline V gene data show CDR1 as MNHEY and CDR2 as SVGAGI. The V gene end was trimmed by 8 bases and the J gene end by 6 bases; junction bases not matched to a gene: 16. This CDR3 has 15 residues. For the CDR3, the DNA is TGTGCCAGCCGAAAGACAGGGAGCGAGTCTGGCGAGCAGTACTTC. As protein: CASRKTGSESGEQYF.

The gene calls are TRBV9 and TRBJ1-1; D is ambiguous. Germline V lookup: CDR1 SGDLS, CDR2 YYNGEE. The CDR3 sequence is 14 residues long. V was cut by 4 bases and J by 4 bases, with 14 bases left in between. CDR3 nucleotides: TGTGCCAGCAGCAGCAGCTCGGTGGCCACTGAAGCTTTCTTT. Translated: CASSSSSVATEAFF.

The genes are TRBV5-5 and TRBJ1-1, with D uncertain. CDR1 is SGHKS, CDR2 YYEKEE, per germline (reference sequence). The CDR3 totals 13 residues. Trimming left V 4 bases short and J 1 base short, with 8 bases between. The CDR3 is CASSPYTNTEAFF. CDR3 sequence (DNA): TGTGCCAGCAGCCCTTACACGAACACTGAAGCTTTCTTT.

The genes are TRBV5-6 and TRBJ2-3, with D possibly TRBD2 on 5 matching bases. The germline V and J ends were trimmed by 6 bases and 0 bases, with 17 bases remaining between them. Germline V lookup: CDR1 SGHDT, CDR2 YYEEEE. This CDR3 has 16 amino acids. The CDR3 DNA follows: TGTGCCAGCAATCCGTTCACGGGGTTTAGCACAGATACGCAGTATTTT. It yields the protein CASNPFTGFSTDTQYF. Based on the CDR3 plus reference TRBV5-6 and TRBJ2-3, the full variable domain is DAGVTQSPTHLIKTRGQQVTLRCSPKSGHDTVSWYQQALGQGPQFIFQYYEEEERQRGNFPDRFSGHQFPNYSSELNVNALLLGDSALYLCASNPFTGFSTDTQYFGPGTRLTVL.

This chain uses TRBV2 with TRBJ1-1; D not certain. This CDR3 comprises 13 residues. Germline CDR1 reads SNHLY; CDR2 reads FYNNEI. Trimming cost V 5 bases and J 0 bases, with 7 bases left between them. DNA for the CDR3: TGTGCCAGCAGTACAGAGATGAACACTGAAGCTTTCTTT. It encodes CASSTEMNTEAFF.

This sequence joins TRBV19 and TRBJ2-1, with TRBD2 identical over 10 bases. Germline V gives CDR1 LNHDA, CDR2 SQIVND (reference sequence). V shed 9 bases, J shed 4 bases, and the junction held 3 bases outside the gene matches. The CDR3 loop spans 13 amino acids. CDR3 loop: CASASGGYNEQFF. For the CDR3, the DNA is TGTGCCAGCGCTAGCGGGGGATACAATGAGCAGTTCTTC.

The J gene is TRBJ1-6, the V gene TRBV4-1, with D possibly being TRBD1 (5 bases). CDR3 length: 14 residues. CDR1 is MGHRA and CDR2 is YSYEKL in the germline V gene. Trimming pared 3 bases from V and 7 bases from J, leaving 10 bases between. For the CDR3, the DNA is TGCGCCAGCAGCCAGACAGAAGGAAATTCACCCCTCCACTTT. Protein sequence: CASSQTEGNSPLHF.

This clone was picked up one time. The CDR3 reads CASSPYPLGQLLNTEAFF. CDR3 sequence (DNA): TGTGCCAGCAGCCCATATCCATTGGGACAGCTATTGAACACTGAAGCTTTCTTT. The rearrangement joins TRBV7-3 to TRBJ1-1; 7 nucleotides line up with TRBD1. CDR1 SGHTA and CDR2 FQGTGA come from the germline V gene. V dropped 5 bases and J dropped 0; count of bases not matched to a gene: 15. The CDR3 sequence is 18 residues long.

This clone is a singleton in its sample. The chain has TRBV19 and TRBJ1-3; possibly TRBD1 for D (6 bases). CDR3 length: 14 amino acids. The germline V and J ends were trimmed by 10 bases and 2 bases, with 15 bases remaining between them. Germline lookup yields CDR1 LNHDA and CDR2 SQIVND (reference sequence). The CDR3 here is CATRRHRAGNTIYF. The CDR3, as DNA: TGTGCCACCCGGAGGCACAGGGCTGGAAACACCATATATTTT.

This clone was seen only once. CDR3: CASSILGGLKETQYF. As DNA, the CDR3 is TGTGCCAGTAGTATTCTCGGGGGGCTGAAAGAGACCCAGTACTTC. V gene TRBV19 combines with J gene TRBJ2-5; TRBD2 might be the D (7 bases). Looked up from germline, CDR1 is LNHDA and CDR2 is SQIVND (reference sequence). V was clipped by 3 bases and J by 3 bases, with 14 bases between them. This CDR3 spans 15 amino acids.

This chain joins TRBV14 and TRBJ2-1; D not certain. V dropped 6 bases and J dropped 4 bases, with 10 bases sitting between them. Germline V gives CDR1 SGHDN, CDR2 FVKESK. The CDR3 consists of 13 residues. The CDR3 DNA is TGTGCCAGCAGGGGCCTGAATTACAATGAGCAGTTCTTC. Protein sequence: CASRGLNYNEQFF.

The V and J genes are TRBV5-1 and TRBJ2-1, with 9 bases fitting TRBD2. Germline loops: CDR1 SGHRS, CDR2 YFSETQ. This CDR3 has 13 residues. V was pared by 2 bases and J by 9 bases, with 3 bases of the junction left unmatched. DNA of the CDR3: TGCGCCAGCAGCTTTAGCGGGAGTGGTGAGCAGTTCTTC. Its translation: CASSFSGSGEQFF.

The chain employs TRBV28 and TRBJ2-3; D may be TRBD1 (5 bases). Between the trimmed V and J ends, which lost 8 bases and 1 base, there was a span of 10 bases. The germline gives CDR1 MDHEN, CDR2 SYDVKM. The CDR3 spans 13 residues. CDR3 bases: TGTGCCAGCCAGGGTTGGGGCACAGATACGCAGTATTTT. The encoded protein is CASQGWGTDTQYF. Drawing the rest from reference TRBV28 and TRBJ2-3, the complete variable domain is DVKVTQSSRYLVKRTGEKVFLECVQDMDHENMFWYRQDPGLGLRLIYFSYDVKMKEKGDIPEGYSVSREKKERFSLILESASTNQTSMYLCASQGWGTDTQYFGPGTRLTVL.

This chain links TRBV27 with TRBJ1-2; D is ambiguous. This CDR3 has 13 amino acids. V was clipped by 6 bases and J by 5 bases, with 13 bases between them. Germline CDR1 is MNHEY and CDR2 is SMNVEV (reference sequence). The CDR3 nucleotides read TGTGCCAGCAGGCGGACGGGAACATATGGCTACACCTTC. Its protein product is CASRRTGTYGYTF.

This chain joins TRBV7-9 and TRBJ2-5; 8 bases map to TRBD2. CDR1 is SEHNR and CDR2 is FQNEAQ in the germline V gene (reference sequence). This CDR3 contains 16 residues. V lost 0 bases to trimming and J lost 2 bases; unmatched junction nucleotides: 5. DNA for the CDR3: TGTGCCAGCAGCTTAGCGGTAGCGGGGATGCAAGAGACCCAGTACTTC. As protein: CASSLAVAGMQETQYF.

This clone is a singleton in its sample. V usage is TRBV10-2 and J usage is TRBJ1-3, with no clear D. V was cut by 9 bases and J by 0 bases, with 12 bases left in between. CDR1 is WSHSY, CDR2 SAAADI, per germline. The length of the CDR3 is 14 residues. Here the CDR3 DNA reads TGCGCCAGAAAGGGCCACTACTCTGGAAACACCATATATTTT. As protein: CARKGHYSGNTIYF.

This chain uses TRBV4-3 with TRBJ2-1, with 9 bases fitting TRBD2. Germline V gene lookup returns CDR1 LGHNA and CDR2 YSLEER. J lost 10 bases, V lost 2 bases, and 9 bases had no gene match. The CDR3 loop spans 15 amino acids. CDR3 bases: TGCGCCAGCAGCCAACAGCGGGGGGAGGGTGAGGAGCAGTTCTTC. Residues: CASSQQRGEGEEQFF.

The V gene is TRBV30, the J gene TRBJ2-7; no firm D call. V lost 2 bases, J lost 4 bases, and 6 bases lay in between. The V gene's germline CDR1 is GTSNPN and CDR2 SVGIG (reference sequence). The CDR3 contains 11 residues. The CDR3: CAWSRGYEQYF. CDR3 bases: TGTGCCTGGAGTAGAGGTTACGAGCAGTACTTC.

The V gene is TRBV3-1 (or the pseudogene TRBV3-2), the J gene TRBJ2-7; D may correspond to TRBD1 or TRBD2 (5 bases each). The V end was cut by 4 bases, the J end by 2 bases, with 12 bases between. This CDR3 spans 14 amino acids. Germline values: CDR1 LGHDT, CDR2 YNNKEL (reference sequence). The CDR3 region is CASSLGRLPYEQYF. The CDR3 nucleotides read TGTGCCAGCAGCCTGGGACGGCTACCCTACGAGCAGTACTTC.

This chain connects TRBV18 to TRBJ2-1; TRBD2 agrees at 7 bases. J lost 3 bases, V lost 0 bases, and 5 bases had no gene match. Germline lookup yields CDR1 KGHSH and CDR2 LQKENI. The CDR3 consists of 16 residues. The CDR3 loop is CASSPPTGGGYNEQFF. Written as DNA, the CDR3 is TGTGCCAGCTCACCACCAACGGGAGGCGGCTACAATGAGCAGTTCTTC.

This chain connects TRBV7-8 to TRBJ1-1; possibly TRBD1 for D (6 bases). This CDR3 has 12 amino acids. V gave up 5 bases and J gave up 7 bases, with 11 bases separating them. CDR1 and CDR2 (germline): SGHVS, FQNEAQ. DNA for the CDR3: TGTGCCAGCAGCCCAACAGGGTTTGAAGCTTTCTTT. Protein: CASSPTGFEAFF.

CDR3 region: CASKDGYQPQHF. CDR3 nucleotides: TGTGCCAGTAAGGACGGTTACCAGCCCCAGCATTTT. This chain connects TRBV19 to TRBJ1-5; no clear D gene. Trimming stripped 7 bases from V and 7 bases from J, with 11 bases between. Germline V lookup: CDR1 LNHDA, CDR2 SQIVND (reference sequence). This CDR3 is 12 amino acids long.

The rearrangement joins TRBV5-4 to TRBJ1-4; tentative D call: TRBD1 (5 bases). The CDR3 length is 17 residues. The germline CDR1 and CDR2 sequences are SGHNT and YYREEE (reference sequence). With 4 bases removed from V and 0 bases from J, the gap between germline ends came to 16 bases. CDR3 loop: CASSRGPRDATNEKLFF. CDR3 bases: TGTGCCAGCAGCCGCGGGCCCAGGGATGCAACTAATGAAAAACTGTTTTTT.

V is TRBV19 and J is TRBJ1-4; D possibly corresponds to TRBD1 (6 bases). Between the trimmed V and J ends, which lost 4 bases and 1 base, there was a span of 10 bases. In germline, CDR1 is LNHDA, CDR2 SQIVND (reference sequence). The length of the CDR3 is 15 residues. CDR3: CASSTWTVTNEKLFF. The CDR3 DNA is TGTGCCAGTAGTACCTGGACAGTAACTAATGAAAAACTGTTTTTT.

This clone occurred once. The V and J genes are TRBV5-1 and TRBJ1-3; 9 nucleotides line up with TRBD1. The germline CDR1 and CDR2 sequences are SGHRS and YFSETQ. Trimming cost V 4 bases and J 3 bases; bases outside gene matches: 8. The CDR3 loop spans 16 amino acids. CDR3 nucleotides: TGCGCCAGCAGCGGACAGGGGACCGGAATTGGAAACACCATATATTTT. It specifies CASSGQGTGIGNTIYF.

This clone appeared a few times. The chain is built from TRBV19 and TRBJ1-1; D is possibly TRBD1 (5 bases). Germline V CDR1 and CDR2: LNHDA, SQIVND (reference sequence). Trimming took off 3 bases at V and 4 bases at J, with 18 bases between the two ends. The CDR3 consists of 16 residues. The CDR3 DNA follows: TGTGCCAGTAGTATTTCAGGGATGGGGAGCCGCACTGAAGCTTTCTTT. Its translation: CASSISGMGSRTEAFF.

The count of this clone is one. This sequence joins TRBV5-1 and TRBJ1-2; TRBD1 agrees at 8 bases. This CDR3 comprises 15 residues. After removal of 1 base from V and 4 bases from J, the junction contained 6 bases not matched to a gene. Looked up from germline, CDR1 is SGHRS and CDR2 is YFSETQ. The CDR3 is CASSLTGTGSYGYTF. The CDR3 DNA reads TGCGCCAGCAGCTTGACGGGGACAGGATCCTATGGCTACACCTTC.

V gene TRBV9 combines with J gene TRBJ2-1; D remains unclear. Germline lookup yields CDR1 SGDLS and CDR2 YYNGEE. The V gene lost 0 bases and the J gene lost 8 bases, with 9 bases spanning the gap. This CDR3 contains 13 residues. The CDR3 reads CASSVASWYEQFF. The CDR3 DNA is TGTGCCAGCAGCGTAGCGTCATGGTATGAGCAGTTCTTC.

V usage is TRBV7-9 and J usage is TRBJ1-1; TRBD1 is a possible D gene (5 bases). Trimming removed 4 bases from V and 3 bases from J, with 15 bases in between. Germline CDR1 reads SEHNR; CDR2 reads FQNEAQ (reference sequence). This CDR3 is 15 amino acids long. The CDR3 spells CASSSGTASYTEAFF. The CDR3 nucleotides read TGTGCCAGCAGCTCCGGGACGGCGTCTTACACTGAAGCTTTCTTT.

This clone was recorded only once. The rearrangement joins TRBV28 to TRBJ1-1, with D perhaps TRBD1 (6 bases). The CDR3 loop spans 15 amino acids. Between the trimmed V and J ends, which lost 0 bases and 5 bases, there was a span of 13 bases. Germline CDR1 reads MDHEN; CDR2 reads SYDVKM. CDR3 in amino acids: CASSLWITGRTEAFF. As DNA, the CDR3 is TGTGCCAGCAGTTTATGGATCACAGGGCGGACTGAAGCTTTCTTT.

The rearrangement uses TRBV30 and TRBJ2-7; D not certain. V gave up 5 bases and J gave up 7 bases, with 12 bases separating them. Germline V CDR1 and CDR2: GTSNPN, SVGIG (reference sequence). The CDR3 spans 11 residues. CDR3 amino acids: CAWGRTGEQYF. CDR3 nucleotides: TGTGCCTGGGGCCGAACTGGGGAGCAGTACTTC.